A selection of T cell receptor beta chains follows, all from one sample in a study of glioma-infiltrating T cells after dendritic cell vaccination. Profiled with immunoSEQ multiplex PCR; TCRdb holds only in-frame clones, not every one. The sample contains 55,000 to 75,000 clones, just under 85% of which appear only once. Specimen: blood, collected after dendritic cell vaccination. The source is a human donor with glioblastoma. Each CDR3 is given with its conserved first and last residue. D genes are given only for firm matches. Clone size is not always given. Where it is, it says once, few, many or a class for expanded clones.

d_call: -
v_call: TRBV7-2
clone_size: -
j_call: TRBJ2-1
cdr3_nt: TGTGCCAGCAGCTGGGTCGGGTCCTACAATGAGCAGTTCTTC
cdr3_aa: CASSWVGSYNEQFF

d_call: TRBD1
v_call: TRBV19
clone_size: few
j_call: TRBJ1-6
cdr3_nt: TGTGCCACCCGGGACAGCTTCTCCTATAATTCACCCCTCCACTTT
cdr3_aa: CATRDSFSYNSPLHF

d_call: -
v_call: TRBV2
clone_size: few
j_call: TRBJ1-2
cdr3_nt: TGTGCCAGCAGTGACAGGGGAGAAGGCTATGGCTACACCTTC
cdr3_aa: CASSDRGEGYGYTF

d_call: TRBD1
v_call: TRBV30
clone_size: once
j_call: TRBJ1-6
cdr3_nt: TGTGCGACGAGGGGGGACAGGGGAAGTAATTCACCCCTCCACTTT
cdr3_aa: CATRGDRGSNSPLHF

d_call: -
v_call: TRBV7-8
clone_size: -
j_call: TRBJ1-2
cdr3_nt: TGTGCCAGCAGCTTAGGTACTAACTATGGCTACACCTTC
cdr3_aa: CASSLGTNYGYTF

d_call: TRBD1
v_call: TRBV19
clone_size: -
j_call: TRBJ1-4
cdr3_nt: TGTGCCAGTAGTTTTAGGACAGGGGAGGAGGTAAAACTGTTTTTT
cdr3_aa: CASSFRTGEEVKLFF

d_call: -
v_call: TRBV11-1
clone_size: -
j_call: TRBJ2-1
cdr3_nt: TGTGCCAGCAGCCGACTCGATCAGACCGAGCAGTTCTTC
cdr3_aa: CASSRLDQTEQFF

d_call: -
v_call: TRBV11-2
clone_size: -
j_call: TRBJ2-2
cdr3_nt: TGTGCCAGCAGCTCCTTGCCAGGGGATTCTGAGCTGTTTTTT
cdr3_aa: CASSSLPGDSELFF

d_call: -
v_call: TRBV4-3
clone_size: -
j_call: TRBJ1-2
cdr3_nt: TGCGCCAGCAGCCAAGATTCGACAGAATACTCCTATGGCTACACCTTC
cdr3_aa: CASSQDSTEYSYGYTF

d_call: -
v_call: TRBV19
clone_size: -
j_call: TRBJ2-2
cdr3_nt: TGTGCCAGTAGTAAAAACAGGGCGGCCACCGGGGAGCTGTTTTTT
cdr3_aa: CASSKNRAATGELFF

d_call: -
v_call: TRBV4-3
clone_size: -
j_call: TRBJ1-1
cdr3_nt: TGCGCCAGCAGCCCTAGACAGGCTTTTAACACTGAAGCTTTCTTT
cdr3_aa: CASSPRQAFNTEAFF

d_call: TRBD1
v_call: TRBV7-9
clone_size: -
j_call: TRBJ1-5
cdr3_nt: TGTGCCAGCAGCAGACAGGGCGGGCAGCCCCAGCATTTT
cdr3_aa: CASSRQGGQPQHF

d_call: -
v_call: TRBV6-1
clone_size: -
j_call: TRBJ2-7
cdr3_nt: TGTGCCAGCAGTGCAACCGGGAGATTATACGAGCAGTACTTC
cdr3_aa: CASSATGRLYEQYF

d_call: -
v_call: TRBV4-1
clone_size: -
j_call: TRBJ2-1
cdr3_nt: TGCGCCAGCAGCCAAGGATTTTTACGAGAAAGCTCCTACAATGAGCAGTTCTTC
cdr3_aa: CASSQGFLRESSYNEQFF

d_call: TRBD1
v_call: TRBV5-4
clone_size: -
j_call: TRBJ2-7
cdr3_nt: TGTGCCAGCAGCTATCCGACAGGGGTTGGAGAGCAGTACTTC
cdr3_aa: CASSYPTGVGEQYF

d_call: TRBD2
v_call: TRBV5-1
clone_size: -
j_call: TRBJ2-1
cdr3_nt: TGCGCCACCGGTGCGGGGGGACCGTACAATGAGCAGTTCTTC
cdr3_aa: CATGAGGPYNEQFF

d_call: -
v_call: TRBV10-1
clone_size: few
j_call: TRBJ1-5
cdr3_nt: TGCGCCAGCAAACAAATTCCCAATCAGCCCCAGCATTTT
cdr3_aa: CASKQIPNQPQHF

d_call: -
v_call: TRBV30
clone_size: -
j_call: TRBJ2-7
cdr3_nt: TGTGCCTGGAGTGTTAGTGGGGGGACGCGGGGCTACGAGCAGTACTTC
cdr3_aa: CAWSVSGGTRGYEQYF

d_call: TRBD2
v_call: TRBV7-2
clone_size: -
j_call: TRBJ2-1
cdr3_nt: TGTGCCAGCAGCTTAGTAGCGGGGGCCAATGAGCAGTTCTTC
cdr3_aa: CASSLVAGANEQFF

d_call: -
v_call: TRBV5-1
clone_size: -
j_call: TRBJ2-3
cdr3_nt: TGCGCCAGCACCTTGGACACACAGAGCACAGATACGCAGTATTTT
cdr3_aa: CASTLDTQSTDTQYF

d_call: -
v_call: TRBV19
clone_size: -
j_call: TRBJ2-1
cdr3_nt: TGTGCCAGTAGTATAGCATCACAAGAACCCTACAATGAGCAGTTCTTC
cdr3_aa: CASSIASQEPYNEQFF

d_call: TRBD2
v_call: TRBV5-6
clone_size: -
j_call: TRBJ2-3
cdr3_nt: TGTGCCAGCAGCTGGGGACTAGCAGGCGATACGCAGTATTTT
cdr3_aa: CASSWGLAGDTQYF

d_call: -
v_call: TRBV28
clone_size: -
j_call: TRBJ2-2
cdr3_nt: TGTGCCAGCAGTTTACGAGGCAGAGCGAACACCGGGGAGCTGTTTTTT
cdr3_aa: CASSLRGRANTGELFF

d_call: -
v_call: TRBV27
clone_size: few
j_call: TRBJ1-4
cdr3_nt: TGTGCCAGCAGCTTCGGGGGTCAGGAAAAACTGTTTTTT
cdr3_aa: CASSFGGQEKLFF

d_call: -
v_call: TRBV27
clone_size: -
j_call: TRBJ1-6
cdr3_nt: TGTGCCAGCAGTGCCGAAACACGTTCACCCCTCCACTTT
cdr3_aa: CASSAETRSPLHF

d_call: -
v_call: TRBV4-1
clone_size: -
j_call: TRBJ2-1
cdr3_nt: TGCGCCAGCAGCCCCCGACAGAGCTCCTACAATGAGCAGTTCTTC
cdr3_aa: CASSPRQSSYNEQFF

d_call: -
v_call: TRBV19
clone_size: -
j_call: TRBJ2-7
cdr3_nt: TGTGCCAGTAGTATGCAGGGTGGTATCGACGAGCAGTACTTC
cdr3_aa: CASSMQGGIDEQYF

d_call: -
v_call: TRBV19
clone_size: -
j_call: TRBJ1-2
cdr3_nt: TGTGCCAGTAGTCAAGGCAGAGGCCCCTATGGCTACACCTTC
cdr3_aa: CASSQGRGPYGYTF

d_call: TRBD1
v_call: TRBV27
clone_size: few
j_call: TRBJ1-5
cdr3_nt: TGTGCCAGCAGTAAATACACAGGGGGCGCTTATCAGCCCCAGCATTTT
cdr3_aa: CASSKYTGGAYQPQHF

d_call: -
v_call: TRBV2
clone_size: -
j_call: TRBJ2-7
cdr3_nt: TGTGCCAGCAGTGAATTTGGCGGCAGGTCTCAAACCGAGGGCCACGAGCAGTACTTC
cdr3_aa: CASSEFGGRSQTEGHEQYF

d_call: TRBD1
v_call: TRBV4-3
clone_size: -
j_call: TRBJ2-2
cdr3_nt: TGCGCCAGCAGCCATCGTTGGACAGGGGATGGCGGGGAGCTGTTTTTT
cdr3_aa: CASSHRWTGDGGELFF

d_call: TRBD2
v_call: TRBV7-7
clone_size: -
j_call: TRBJ2-1
cdr3_nt: TGTGCTAGCAGCCCGGGACTAGCGGGGGTTCGGCAATACAATGAGCAGTTCTTC
cdr3_aa: CASSPGLAGVRQYNEQFF

d_call: -
v_call: TRBV5-1
clone_size: -
j_call: TRBJ1-2
cdr3_nt: TGCGCCAGCAGCGCGGCTGAACCAGGGCCCTATGGCTACACCTTC
cdr3_aa: CASSAAEPGPYGYTF

d_call: -
v_call: TRBV9
clone_size: -
j_call: TRBJ2-5
cdr3_nt: TGTGCCAGCAGCGCCGACTTACTCGAGACCCAGTACTTC
cdr3_aa: CASSADLLETQYF

d_call: TRBD1
v_call: TRBV5-4
clone_size: -
j_call: TRBJ2-1
cdr3_nt: TGTGCCAGCAGCACGGTGGACAGGTACAATGAGCAGTTCTTC
cdr3_aa: CASSTVDRYNEQFF

d_call: TRBD1
v_call: TRBV30
clone_size: -
j_call: TRBJ1-1
cdr3_nt: TGTGCCTGGAGACTGACAGGGGTCGGGGGGGAAGCTTTCTTT
cdr3_aa: CAWRLTGVGGEAFF

d_call: TRBD2
v_call: TRBV7-3
clone_size: -
j_call: TRBJ2-3
cdr3_nt: TGTGCCAGCAGCTTAAGGACCCCTTCGACTAGCGGCGGCTCAAATACGCAGTATTTT
cdr3_aa: CASSLRTPSTSGGSNTQYF

d_call: -
v_call: TRBV11-1
clone_size: -
j_call: TRBJ1-6
cdr3_nt: TGTGCCAGCAGGTCCGGGGAGGGGGTGCGAAATTCACCCCTCCACTTT
cdr3_aa: CASRSGEGVRNSPLHF

d_call: TRBD1
v_call: TRBV5-4
clone_size: -
j_call: TRBJ1-6
cdr3_nt: TGTGCCAGCAGCCAACAGGGGGCTATTTCACCCCTCCACTTT
cdr3_aa: CASSQQGAISPLHF

d_call: -
v_call: TRBV30
clone_size: -
j_call: TRBJ1-2
cdr3_nt: TGTGCCCTAAGTCCTAACTATGGCTACACCTTC
cdr3_aa: CALSPNYGYTF

d_call: -
v_call: TRBV5-6
clone_size: -
j_call: TRBJ1-1
cdr3_nt: TGTGCCAGCAGCTTGGTAGGTTGGGGGGGCCCGAACACTGAAGCTTTCTTT
cdr3_aa: CASSLVGWGGPNTEAFF

d_call: TRBD2
v_call: TRBV6-1
clone_size: -
j_call: TRBJ2-3
cdr3_nt: TGTGCCAGCAGTGAAGGGGGCGGGGGGTCCACAGATACGCAGTATTTT
cdr3_aa: CASSEGGGGSTDTQYF

d_call: TRBD1
v_call: TRBV5-4
clone_size: -
j_call: TRBJ2-7
cdr3_nt: TGTGCCAGCAGCTCTGGGACAGGGGTCTACGAGCAGTACTTC
cdr3_aa: CASSSGTGVYEQYF

d_call: TRBD2
v_call: TRBV5-1
clone_size: -
j_call: TRBJ2-5
cdr3_nt: TGCGCCAGCAGCTTTTCTAGCGGGGGACCGGGTGAGACCCAGTACTTC
cdr3_aa: CASSFSSGGPGETQYF

d_call: TRBD2
v_call: TRBV4-3
clone_size: -
j_call: TRBJ2-4
cdr3_nt: TGCGCCAGCAGCCAAGATATCCGGCGGGGGATTCAGTACTTC
cdr3_aa: CASSQDIRRGIQYF

d_call: -
v_call: TRBV5-1
clone_size: -
j_call: TRBJ2-5
cdr3_nt: TGCGCCAACCACTCGGAGGCCCTCCAAGAGACCCAGTACTTC
cdr3_aa: CANHSEALQETQYF

d_call: TRBD2
v_call: TRBV4-1
clone_size: once
j_call: TRBJ2-7
cdr3_nt: TGCGCCAGCAGCCAAGACATAAGCGGGGGACAACACTACGAGCAGTACTTC
cdr3_aa: CASSQDISGGQHYEQYF

d_call: TRBD2
v_call: TRBV12-5
clone_size: few
j_call: TRBJ2-2
cdr3_nt: TGTGCTAGTGGTTTGAGGGCTAGCGGGGGGGGCGGGAACACCGGGGAGCTGTTTTTT
cdr3_aa: CASGLRASGGGGNTGELFF

d_call: TRBD1
v_call: TRBV7-8
clone_size: -
j_call: TRBJ2-7
cdr3_nt: TGTGCCAGCAGCCGTAACAGGGGGTCCGAGCAGTACTTC
cdr3_aa: CASSRNRGSEQYF

d_call: -
v_call: TRBV19
clone_size: -
j_call: TRBJ2-7
cdr3_nt: TGTGCCAGTAGTATGTTGGCAGGTTACGAGCAGTACTTC
cdr3_aa: CASSMLAGYEQYF

d_call: TRBD1
v_call: TRBV27
clone_size: -
j_call: TRBJ2-7
cdr3_nt: TGTGCCAGCAGTTTAGGGGGACAGGGTGTCTACGAGCAGTACTTC
cdr3_aa: CASSLGGQGVYEQYF

d_call: TRBD2
v_call: TRBV2
clone_size: -
j_call: TRBJ2-3
cdr3_nt: TGTGCCAGCAAGCGGGGGCCTAGCACAGATACGCAGTATTTT
cdr3_aa: CASKRGPSTDTQYF

d_call: -
v_call: TRBV18
clone_size: -
j_call: TRBJ2-1
cdr3_nt: TGTGCCAGCTCACCACCGAACAGGGTTATAGATGAGCAGTTCTTC
cdr3_aa: CASSPPNRVIDEQFF